Listed here are 14 T cell receptor beta chains from one sample, sequenced in a study of control samples from healthy donors and cancer patients. Sequencing used immunoSEQ multiplex PCR; TCRdb keeps in-frame clones, though not all of them. The table lists tens of thousands of clones, around 95% of them singletons, with 1.5% to 2% in the top ten. The specimen was blood. These receptors were taken from a woman aged 25 to 45 in good health.

This clone was seen once. The chain uses TRBV2 and TRBJ2-7; 15 bases match TRBD2. The V segment lost 4 bases and the J segment 6 bases; nucleotides outside the gene matches: 7. In germline, CDR1 is SNHLY, CDR2 FYNNEI. This CDR3 spans 16 amino acids. DNA of the CDR3: TGTGCCAGCAGTGCGTTTGGACTAGCGGGAGGGTTCGAGCAGTACTTC. Its protein product is CASSAFGLAGGFEQYF.

The chain is built from TRBV5-1 and TRBJ2-2; no firm D call. There are 15 residues in the CDR3. Germline CDR1 and CDR2: SGHRS and YFSETQ. V lost 0 bases and J 2 bases, leaving 8 bases between the germline ends. CDR3 DNA sequence: TGCGCCAGCAGCTTGGGAGGATCAAACACCGGGGAGCTGTTTTTT. Its translation is CASSLGGSNTGELFF.

The CDR3: CASSPSQGSKNIQYF. As DNA, the CDR3 is TGTGCCAGCAGCCCATCACAGGGTTCCAAAAACATTCAGTACTTC. The gene calls are TRBV28 and TRBJ2-4; a possible D gene is TRBD1 (6 bases). The CDR3 has 15 residues. The V end lost 6 bases, the J end lost 2 bases, and 14 bases lay between the germline ends. Germline CDR1 MDHEN, CDR2 SYDVKM.

This rearrangement joins TRBV14 to TRBJ2-2; D unresolved. Germline CDR1 SGHDN, CDR2 FVKESK. The CDR3 consists of 14 residues. Between the trimmed V and J ends, which lost 0 bases and 4 bases, there was a span of 6 bases. CDR3 in amino acids: CASSQDIGTGELFF. The CDR3 DNA reads as TGTGCCAGCAGCCAAGATATAGGCACCGGGGAGCTGTTTTTT.

This sequence joins TRBV7-2 and TRBJ1-4; D perhaps matches TRBD1 (6 bases). V lost 2 bases and J lost 7, with 14 bases in between. Germline V gene data show CDR1 as SGHTA and CDR2 as FQGNSA. This CDR3 has 15 amino acids. This CDR3 is CASSLFRGVGEKLFF. CDR3 nucleotide sequence: TGTGCCAGCAGCTTATTCAGGGGAGTAGGTGAAAAACTGTTTTTT.

The chain couples TRBV9 to TRBJ1-2; TRBD1 matches 11 bases. V was clipped by 4 bases and J by 11 bases; unmatched bases: 13. Germline V gene data show CDR1 as SGDLS and CDR2 as YYNGEE. The CDR3 is 15 residues long. The CDR3 protein is CASSTSWGTGGSYTF. The CDR3 DNA reads as TGTGCCAGCAGCACCTCCTGGGGGACAGGGGGATCGTACACCTTC.

This chain joins TRBV10-2 and TRBJ2-7; 11 nucleotides agree with TRBD1. Per the germline V gene, CDR1 is WSHSY and CDR2 is SAAADI. The CDR3 loop spans 14 amino acids. Germline trimming cut 4 bases from V and 3 bases from J; bases unmatched to any gene: 2. CDR3 sequence: CASSGGTGGYEQYF. The CDR3 DNA reads as TGCGCCAGCAGTGGCGGGACAGGGGGCTACGAGCAGTACTTC.

V usage is TRBV10-1 and J usage is TRBJ1-1; D perhaps matches TRBD1 (5 bases). There are 13 residues in the CDR3. Germline loops: CDR1 WNHNN, CDR2 SYGVQD (reference sequence). V was clipped by 2 bases and J by 5 bases, with 9 bases between them. The CDR3 region is CASSEKEGTEAFF. DNA of the CDR3: TGCGCCAGCAGTGAGAAGGAGGGGACTGAAGCTTTCTTT.

The V call is TRBV6-1, the J call TRBJ1-5; D is possibly TRBD1 (6 bases). With 1 base removed from V and 7 bases from J, the gap between germline ends came to 8 bases. This CDR3 is 13 amino acids long. From germline, CDR1 is MNHNS and CDR2 SASEGT. This CDR3 reads CASSEDRVQPQHF. The DNA for the CDR3 is TGTGCCAGCAGTGAAGACAGGGTCCAGCCCCAGCATTTT.

The chain recombines TRBV10-3 with TRBJ2-7; tentatively, D is TRBD2 (6 bases). The CDR3 is 12 amino acids. V shed 10 bases and J shed 0 bases, with 10 bases lying between them. Germline values: CDR1 ENHRY, CDR2 SYGVKD. For the CDR3, the DNA is TGTGCCACCCTGGACTACTCCTACGAGCAGTACTTC. Its translation is CATLDYSYEQYF.

This clone appeared a few times. The CDR3 is CASSLAFWDTEAFF. In DNA, the CDR3 is TGTGCCAGCAGCTTGGCATTTTGGGACACTGAAGCTTTCTTT. The rearrangement uses TRBV11-2 and TRBJ1-1; D ambiguous. CDR1 is SGHAT, CDR2 FQNNGV, per germline. The CDR3 spans 14 residues. The V end was cut by 3 bases, the J end by 3 bases, with 11 bases between. Using reference TRBV11-2 and TRBJ1-1 for the parts outside the CDR3, the full variable domain is EAGVAQSPRYKIIEKRQSVAFWCNPISGHATLYWYQQILGQGPKLLIQFQNNGVVDDSQLPKDRFSAERLKGVDSTLKIQPAKLEDSAVYLCASSLAFWDTEAFFGQGTRLTVV.

The V gene is TRBV6-5, the J gene TRBJ1-6; D call uncertain. The CDR3 covers 13 residues. Germline V gives CDR1 MNHEY, CDR2 SVGAGI. With 5 bases removed from V and 6 bases from J, the gap between germline ends came to 8 bases. In DNA, the CDR3 is TGTGCCAGCAGTCCCGGGATTAATTCACCCCTCCACTTT. Protein: CASSPGINSPLHF.

V usage is TRBV5-1 and J usage is TRBJ2-7, with TRBD2 identical over 7 bases. The J segment lost 5 bases and the V segment lost 4 bases, leaving 9 bases of the junction unmatched. The germline V gene encodes CDR1 SGHRS and CDR2 YFSETQ. The CDR3 has 14 amino acids. The CDR3: CASSPISLADEQYF. DNA of the CDR3: TGCGCCAGCAGCCCGATTTCCCTAGCGGACGAGCAGTACTTC.

The chain has TRBV6-5 and TRBJ1-2; D not resolved. CDR1 MNHEY and CDR2 SVGAGI come from the germline V gene. V was shortened by 0 bases and J by 2 bases, with 10 bases between the two germline ends. This CDR3 has 15 amino acids. The CDR3 DNA reads as TGTGCCAGCAGTTACTCAGGTTCTGGGAACTATGGCTACACCTTC. Its translation: CASSYSGSGNYGYTF.